One T cell receptor beta chain is described in this entry. Its antigen is not known. The CDR3 length is 19 residues. Germline values: CDR1 SGHRS, CDR2 YFSETQ. Trimming stripped 1 base from V and 0 bases from J, with 17 bases between. The source of the sample is a study of cytomegalovirus exposure and HLA in healthy donors. About the study: Researchers found that approximately 77% of 300 to 450 genotyped donors fell within the Caucasian-associated ancestry cluster. Study-level points and caveats: In vitro data verified three CMV-associated chains as specific for CMV antigens. Differences between HLA loci emerged in a later analysis of TCR association rates, with DRB1 most and HLA-C fewest. A prior analysis recorded that most TCR beta V segments were productive about 90% or about 30% of the time.

Vbeta (60) and Jbeta (13) primers were used in the PCR. Repertoires were generated with immunoSEQ multiplex PCR, while TCRdb's copy carries only in-frame clones and drops some. The data hold about 120,000 clones, with approximately 80% observed a single time. The sample consisted of PBMCs. The receptor's source is a man aged 40-55 years in good health and CMV-seropositive. This rearrangement joins TRBV5-1 to TRBJ2-6; D is perhaps TRBD1 (6 bases). The CDR3: CASSLTGDKFISGANVLTF. The CDR3 DNA is TGCGCCAGCAGCTTGACCGGGGACAAATTTATCTCTGGGGCCAACGTCCTGACTTTC. The whole variable domain, remainder taken from reference TRBV5-1 and TRBJ2-6, is KAGVTQTPRYLIKTRGQQVTLSCSPISGHRSVSWYQQTPGQGLQFLFEYFSETQRNKGNFPGRFSGRQFSNSRSEMNVSTLELGDSALYLCASSLTGDKFISGANVLTFGAGSRLTVL.